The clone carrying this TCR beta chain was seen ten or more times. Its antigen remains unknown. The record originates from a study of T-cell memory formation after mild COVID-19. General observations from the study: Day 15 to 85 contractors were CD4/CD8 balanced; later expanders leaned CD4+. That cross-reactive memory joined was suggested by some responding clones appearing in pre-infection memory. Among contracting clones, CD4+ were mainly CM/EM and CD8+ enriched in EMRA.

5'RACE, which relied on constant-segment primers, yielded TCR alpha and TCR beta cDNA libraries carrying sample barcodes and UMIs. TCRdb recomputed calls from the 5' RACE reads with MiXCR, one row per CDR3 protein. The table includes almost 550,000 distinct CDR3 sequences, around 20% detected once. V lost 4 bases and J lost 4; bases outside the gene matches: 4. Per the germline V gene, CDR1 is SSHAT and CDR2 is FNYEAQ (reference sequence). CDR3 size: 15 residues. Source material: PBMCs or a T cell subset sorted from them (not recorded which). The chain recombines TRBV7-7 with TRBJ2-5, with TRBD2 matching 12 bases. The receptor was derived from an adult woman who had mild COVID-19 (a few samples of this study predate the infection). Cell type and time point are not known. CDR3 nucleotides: TGTGCCAGCAGCTCCGGACTAGCGGGGAGAGAGACCCAGTACTTC. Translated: CASSSGLAGRETQYF.